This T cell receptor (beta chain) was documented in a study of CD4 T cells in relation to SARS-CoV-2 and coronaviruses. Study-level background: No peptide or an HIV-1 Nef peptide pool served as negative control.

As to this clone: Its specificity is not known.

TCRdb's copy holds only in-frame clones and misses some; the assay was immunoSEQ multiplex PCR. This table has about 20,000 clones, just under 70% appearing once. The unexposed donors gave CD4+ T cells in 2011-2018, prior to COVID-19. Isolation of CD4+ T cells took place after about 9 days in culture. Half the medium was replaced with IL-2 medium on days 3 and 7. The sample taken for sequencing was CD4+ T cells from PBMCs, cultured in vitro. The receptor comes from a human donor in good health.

CDR3 DNA sequence: TGTGCCAGCAGCCAAGAGGCTAGCGGGGGCTACAATGAGCAGTTCTTC. The encoded protein is CASSQEASGGYNEQFF. The gene calls are TRBV4-2 and TRBJ2-1, with 10 positions matching TRBD2. The CDR3 spans 16 residues. Trimming at V came to 0 bases and at J to 3 bases, leaving 2 bases not matched to a gene. Per the germline V gene, CDR1 is LGHNA and CDR2 is YNFKEQ.